This T cell receptor (beta chain) comes out of a study of cytomegalovirus exposure and HLA in healthy donors. About the research overall: About 83 million unique TCRs from HLA-typed donors made up an early data release. General study findings and limits: Using the classifier, cytomegalovirus status was reportedly diagnosed with high specificity and sensitivity. A later analysis reportedly found fewer N-insertions in an Asian-associated ancestry cluster than the approximately 660-donor mean.

Primers for the PCR totalled 60 Vbeta and 13 Jbeta. Sequenced by immunoSEQ multiplex PCR; TCRdb stores in-frame clones only, minus some. The data hold about 130,000 clones, with roughly three quarters observed a single time. The CDR3 covers 19 residues. J was trimmed by 3 bases and V by 4 bases; bases with no gene match: 14. Germline lookup yields CDR1 ENHRY and CDR2 SYGVKD. In regard to this clone: Its antigen is as yet unknown.

The specimen was PBMCs. The rearrangement links TRBV10-3 to TRBJ2-1; 11 bases align to TRBD2. This TCR derives from a man younger than 45 in good health and CMV-seronegative. The CDR3 reads CAISGQGEGLADFYNEQFF. CDR3 in DNA: TGTGCCATCAGTGGGCAGGGAGAGGGACTAGCGGACTTCTACAATGAGCAGTTCTTC.